The clone carrying this TCR beta chain was detected ten times or more. What it binds is unknown. The data stem from a study of T cells after yellow fever vaccination. Study outcomes and limitations: Post-booster reappearance was seen for most primary-vaccination clones (around 96% CD4, around 90% CD8).

This CDR3 is built from 14 residues. Germline V gene data show CDR1 as SEHNR and CDR2 as FQNEAQ (reference sequence). V was cut by 3 bases and J by 0 bases, with 7 bases left in between. A process of 5'RACE template switching, which added a universal primer site and UMIs, was used to make TCR cDNA. From the 5' RACE reads, TCRdb called clonotypes with MiXCR, one entry per CDR3 protein. Of hundreds of thousands of distinct CDR3 sequences listed, 3% to 4.5% are singletons. This receptor was obtained from a man younger than 35 who received the YFV17D yellow fever vaccine. The chain uses TRBV7-9 and TRBJ2-3; no reliable D call. The source was PBMCs, collected on the day of the yellow fever booster vaccination. In DNA, the CDR3 is TGTGCCAGCAGCTTCGGTCAGAGCACAGATACGCAGTATTTT. Translated: CASSFGQSTDTQYF.